The 14 T cell receptor beta chains reported below all come from one sample, sequenced in a study of OX40 agonist ivuxolimab in advanced cancers. Receptors were amplified or captured by the immunoSEQ multiplex PCR assay. The table was pulled from immuneACCESS by TCRdb, which kept in-frame rearrangements only. Such tables lose some clones; where checked, under half of the loss comes from unresolved V genes, and the rest has no known cause. The sample records around 29,000 clones, roughly 86% of which are singletons. The ten largest clones capture 25% to 35% of the sample. The material sequenced was CD4+ or CD8+ T cells sorted from blood, taken in a trial of the OX40 agonist ivuxolimab. The receptors originated from an adult with an advanced solid tumor such as melanoma, head and neck, liver or kidney cancer.

This clone was found a few times. This rearrangement joins TRBV6-5 to TRBJ2-7; 7 bases line up with TRBD1. From germline, CDR1 is MNHEY and CDR2 SVGAGI. Trimming removed 9 bases from V and 6 bases from J; junction bases left unmatched: 8. This CDR3 has 12 amino acids. The CDR3 is CASVAGGSEQYF. CDR3 nucleotide sequence: TGTGCCAGTGTAGCAGGGGGAAGCGAGCAGTACTTC.

The chain joins TRBV7-9 to TRBJ2-5; no firm D call. Germline V gene sequence: CDR1 SEHNR, CDR2 FQNEAQ (reference sequence). The CDR3 runs 14 residues. V gave up 0 bases and J gave up 3 bases, with 8 bases separating them. In DNA form, the CDR3 reads TGTGCCAGCAGCTTAGCAGGGCTGAAAGAGACCCAGTACTTC. This sequence encodes CASSLAGLKETQYF. Based on the CDR3 plus reference TRBV7-9 and TRBJ2-5, the full variable domain is DTGVSQNPRHKITKRGQNVTFRCDPISEHNRLYWYRQTLGQGPEFLTYFQNEAQLEKSRLLSDRFSAERPKGSFSTLEIQRTEQGDSAMYLCASSLAGLKETQYFGPGTRLLVL.

This chain joins TRBV4-1 and TRBJ1-5; TRBD1 is a possible D gene (6 bases). From germline, CDR1 is MGHRA and CDR2 YSYEKL. This CDR3 is 16 amino acids long. V lost 4 bases and J lost 0, with 13 bases in between. The CDR3 sequence: CASSPRQDVSNQPQHF. CDR3 in DNA: TGCGCCAGCAGCCCCCGACAGGACGTTAGCAATCAGCCCCAGCATTTT.

The chain combines TRBV28 with TRBJ2-7, with 11 bases aligning to TRBD2. The germline V gene encodes CDR1 MDHEN and CDR2 SYDVKM. This CDR3 has 18 residues. Trimming removed 4 bases from V and 1 base from J; junction bases left unmatched: 12. In DNA form, the CDR3 reads TGTGCCAGCAGTTCCGGGACTAGCGGATATGAGAGGTCCTACGAGCAGTACTTC. This codes for CASSSGTSGYERSYEQYF.

The chain links TRBV7-8 to TRBJ2-1; 8 bases match TRBD1. V was clipped by 5 bases and J by 8 bases; unmatched bases: 8. The germline V gene encodes CDR1 SGHVS and CDR2 FQNEAQ. The CDR3 totals 14 residues. CDR3 in amino acids: CASSKAGGTDEQFF. For the CDR3, the DNA is TGTGCCAGCAGCAAAGCAGGGGGCACGGATGAGCAGTTCTTC.

DNA for the CDR3: TGTGCCAGCAGTTACGGGTTAGGGTATGGCTACACCTTC. Its translation: CASSYGLGYGYTF. The rearrangement uses TRBV6-5 and TRBJ1-2; unclear D gene. The CDR3 runs 13 residues. The V gene lost 2 bases and the J gene lost 5 bases, with 9 bases spanning the gap. Germline V gene data show CDR1 as MNHEY and CDR2 as SVGAGI.

This rearrangement joins TRBV4-1 to TRBJ1-1; the match to TRBD1 covers 9 bases. CDR1 is MGHRA and CDR2 is YSYEKL in the germline V gene. V was clipped by 1 base and J by 3 bases; unmatched bases: 9. The CDR3 runs 17 residues. The CDR3 region is CASSQVPGQGRDTEAFF. CDR3 nucleotides: TGCGCCAGCAGCCAAGTACCGGGACAGGGTAGAGACACTGAAGCTTTCTTT.

This chain uses TRBV5-1 with TRBJ1-4; D is perhaps TRBD1 (6 bases). The CDR3 consists of 15 residues. Germline-derived CDR1 and CDR2 are SGHRS and YFSETQ. The V gene lost 0 bases and the J gene lost 7 bases, with 13 bases spanning the gap. The CDR3 DNA sequence: TGCGCCAGCAGCTTGGTTGGGGGCGCTGGTGAAAAACTGTTTTTT. Encoded protein: CASSLVGGAGEKLFF. Full variable domain (missing parts from reference TRBV5-1 and TRBJ1-4): KAGVTQTPRYLIKTRGQQVTLSCSPISGHRSVSWYQQTPGQGLQFLFEYFSETQRNKGNFPGRFSGRQFSNSRSEMNVSTLELGDSALYLCASSLVGGAGEKLFFGSGTQLSVL.

This chain joins TRBV5-1 and TRBJ2-2; 13 nucleotides line up with TRBD2. Unmatched junction bases numbered 7, after V lost 4 bases and J lost 1 base. The germline CDR1 and CDR2 sequences are SGHRS and YFSETQ. The CDR3 has 18 amino acids. CDR3: CASSPRTSGGVNTGELFF. Written as DNA, the CDR3 is TGCGCCAGCAGCCCCAGGACTAGCGGGGGCGTGAACACCGGGGAGCTGTTTTTT.

The J gene is TRBJ1-1, the V gene TRBV30; tentatively, D is TRBD1 (6 bases). CDR1 GTSNPN and CDR2 SVGIG come from the germline V gene (reference sequence). This CDR3 region has 13 residues. Between the trimmed V and J ends, which lost 3 bases and 1 base, there was a span of 9 bases. The DNA for the CDR3 is TGTGCCTGGAGGGACAGTGAGAACACTGAAGCTTTCTTT. It is translated as CAWRDSENTEAFF.

The rearrangement joins TRBV7-9 to TRBJ2-2; TRBD1 matches at 7 bases. CDR3 size: 16 residues. Germline V gene data show CDR1 as SEHNR and CDR2 as FQNEAQ (reference sequence). Losses at the gene ends were 5 bases for V and 0 bases for J; bases not matched to a gene: 6. CDR3 amino acids: CASSPTGKSNTGELFF. The DNA of the CDR3 is TGTGCCAGCAGCCCGACAGGGAAATCGAACACCGGGGAGCTGTTTTTT. The full variable domain, rest sourced from reference TRBV7-9 and TRBJ2-2, is DTGVSQNPRHKITKRGQNVTFRCDPISEHNRLYWYRQTLGQGPEFLTYFQNEAQLEKSRLLSDRFSAERPKGSFSTLEIQRTEQGDSAMYLCASSPTGKSNTGELFFGEGSRLTVL.

V and J are TRBV15 and TRBJ2-2; possible D gene TRBD1, 6 bases. The V end was cut by 0 bases, the J end by 7 bases, with 12 bases between. The germline CDR1 and CDR2 sequences are LNHNV and YYDKDF (reference sequence). The CDR3 runs 15 residues. CDR3 in amino acids: CATSRDLGAGGELFF. The CDR3 DNA is TGTGCCACCAGCAGAGATCTGGGGGCCGGCGGGGAGCTGTTTTTT.

The chain combines TRBV19 with TRBJ1-5; the match to TRBD1 covers 9 bases. The J segment lost 2 bases and the V segment lost 8 bases, leaving 16 bases of the junction unmatched. Germline loops: CDR1 LNHDA, CDR2 SQIVND (reference sequence). This CDR3 spans 18 amino acids. The CDR3 spells CASYTGTGYNSGNQPQHF. The CDR3 DNA sequence: TGTGCCAGTTATACTGGGACAGGGTACAATTCAGGCAATCAGCCCCAGCATTTT.

About this clone itself: Given the absence of the conserved phenylalanine or tryptophan at the CDR3 end, a read error is likely. The V call is TRBV27, the J call TRBJ2-7; D not certain. CDR3 length: 13 amino acids. CDR1 is MNHEY and CDR2 is SMNVEV in the germline V gene (reference sequence). V lost 0 bases and J 6 bases, leaving 9 bases between the germline ends. CDR3 bases: TGTGCCAGCAGTTTATCCCCCGCAGGCGAGCAGTACCTC. Translated, it gives CASSLSPAGEQYL.